The next 4 T cell receptor beta chains were all read from a single sample in a study of CXCR3-negative and CXCR3-positive naive CD8 T cells. TRB cDNA was prepared as libraries by UMI-labeled 5' RACE. TCRdb processed the 5' RACE reads again and assigns one entry to each CDR3 protein, with no DNA. In total, the table holds about 56,000 distinct CDR3 sequences. Sample: memory CD8+ T cells from blood. These receptors all stem from a human donor in good health. Some clones in this sample may be carry-over from other donors' samples.

The chain recombines TRBV29-1 with TRBJ1-3; the TCRdb D gene call, TRBD1, has no DNA to confirm it. The CDR3 is 13 residues long. Germline V gene data show CDR1 as SQVTM and CDR2 as ANQGSEA. The CDR3 reads CSVQGARGNTIYF. The whole variable domain, remainder taken from reference TRBV29-1 and TRBJ1-3, is SAVISQKPSRDICQRGTSLTIQCQVDSQVTMMFWYRQQPGQSLTLIATANQGSEATYESGFVIDKFPISRPNLTFSTLTVSNMSPEDSSIYLCSVQGARGNTIYFGEGSWLTVV.

V is TRBV29-1 and J is TRBJ2-7; absent DNA, TCRdb's TRBD1 call cannot be checked. The CDR3 is made up of 14 amino acids. Per the germline V gene, CDR1 is SQVTM and CDR2 is ANQGSEA. CDR3 in amino acids: CSGRGDGGTGVQYF.

V is TRBV28 and J is TRBJ1-5; the TCRdb call, TRBD1, lacks DNA for checking. The CDR3 length is 14 residues. Germline assignment: CDR1 MDHEN and CDR2 SYDVKM. The CDR3 reads CASSPGTDYQPQHF.

The chain joins TRBV20-1 to TRBJ2-1; lacking DNA, the TRBD2 call made by TCRdb goes unchecked. The CDR3 has 14 residues. Germline values: CDR1 DFQATT, CDR2 SNEGSKA (reference sequence). CDR3 protein: CSATLAGTWIEQFF.